This T cell receptor (beta chain) emerged from a study of Ad26.COV2.S vaccination and SARS-CoV-2 variants. Study background: Into the muscle, Ad26.COV2.S was dosed once or twice, 56 days apart.

Trimming at V came to 3 bases and at J to 4 bases, leaving 6 bases not matched to a gene. CDR3 length: 15 amino acids. Looked up from germline, CDR1 is MRHNA and CDR2 is SNTAGT. Specified treatment: about 20 received Ad26.COV2.S at low or high dose, single or two shots; roughly 5 received placebo; per-sample allocation not given. Material that was analyzed had been drawn on day 63 after the first vaccine or placebo injection. Vaccine was an Ad26 vector expressing Wuhan-strain SARS-CoV-2 spike. TCRdb keeps only in-frame clones here, not all; method: immunoSEQ multiplex PCR. The sample yields approximately 420,000 clones, approximately 90% seen once.

The sequence came from a person between 18 and 65 years old who received the Ad26.COV2.S COVID-19 vaccine or a placebo. The rearrangement joins TRBV6-4 to TRBJ2-3, with 8 bases fitting TRBD2. The input for sequencing was peripheral blood, taken in a trial of Ad26.COV2.S vaccine versus placebo. Written as DNA, the CDR3 is TGTGCCAGCAGTGAGACCGGGACTAGTGCAGATACGCAGTATTTT. Protein product: CASSETGTSADTQYF.